This T cell receptor beta chain was obtained from a study of T-cell reconstitution after alpha-beta-depleted transplantation in children (dated by TCRdb to the mid-2010s). Background for the entire study: T-cell immune reconstitution after TCRalphabeta/CD19-depleted allogeneic hematopoietic cell transplantation in children was quantitatively tracked in the study by means of TCR repertoire profiling. Overall study outcomes, separate from this receptor: The high TCRbeta diversity at day 60 in some patients was ascribed to recipient T cells and intrathymic progenitors that had survived conditioning. The apparently early alphabetaT-cell count recovery about two months after transplant was reportedly dependent on only several hundred rapidly expanded clones derived from non-depleted graft cells. Hyperexpanded clone frequencies declined over subsequent months; after one year, T-cell counts and TCRbeta diversity were mostly attributed to newly produced T cells.

Libraries were constructed by PCR. Instrument used: Illumina HiSeq 2500. TCR libraries were prepared with molecular barcoding, using unique molecular identifiers to normalize TCRbeta repertoire quantification. TCRdb reworked the public reads: Q25 trimming with fastp, MiXCR clone assembly, productive beta chains retained. Each entry is one CDR3 protein sequence, shown with its most common DNA and genes. The sample has about 500,000 distinct CDR3 sequences on record, about an eighth of them singletons. Jointly, the top ten make up 13% to 15% of the sample. This clonotype was counted a few times. Its antigen remains unidentified. Nothing much larger sits one base from this clone, and base qualities are not available. What the treatment or condition label conveys for this sample: allogeneic hematopoietic cell transplantation with graft depleted of TCRalphabeta T cells and CD19 B cells. The transplant recipients were children given TCRalphabeta/CD19-depleted allogeneic hematopoietic cell grafts.

V lost 5 bases and J lost 4 bases, and the count of bases not matched to a germline gene is 7. CDR1 and CDR2, looked up from the germline V gene (reference sequence), are DFQATT and SNEGSKA. From the cysteine through the phenylalanine, the CDR3 covers 13 amino acids. The kept DNA is CDR3 alone, 39 bases in frame from the first base. The sample in question was PBMCs, mostly from graft donor cells, obtained 180 days after TCRalphabeta/CD19-depleted stem cell transplant. The V and J genes are TRBV20-1 and TRBJ1-2; TRBD1 lines up with 7 middle nucleotides. The sequence was collected from a female patient aged 2 to 10 who had a stem cell transplant for aplastic anemia, so the T cells may come from the graft donor. The CDR3 sequence is CSAPTGDSYGYTF. At the DNA level, the sequence is TGCAGTGCTCCCACAGGGGATTCCTATGGCTACACCTTC.